The rows below give T cell receptor beta chains drawn from one sample of a study of glioma-infiltrating T cells. TCRdb processed the multiplex PCR reads anew with MiXCR; each CDR3 protein has one entry. The sample includes some 110,000 distinct CDR3 sequences, roughly 24% of them seen just once. Sequenced input: glioma tissue, nonneoplastic brain tissue, or PBMCs (not recorded which). These receptor sequences come from a human donor with low-grade glioma or glioblastoma, undergoing nonglioma brain surgery, or in good health (not recorded which). The CDR3 runs from the conserved cysteine through the conserved F or W. The D gene is left open where the match is weak. Not all rows give a size; the values are once, few, many and, for expanded clones, a class.

>TRBJ1-1|NA|NA|TRBV29-1
CSVERGGLSIEAFF
TGCAGCGTTGAAAGGGGAGGGCTATCCATTGAAGCTTTCTTT
>TRBJ2-5|many|TRBD1|TRBV20-1
CSAPRQGATQYF
TGCAGTGCTCCTAGACAGGGAGCGACCCAGTACTTC
>TRBJ2-3|NA|TRBD2|TRBV30
CAWTRGTSENTQYF
TGTGCCTGGACAAGGGGGACTAGCGAGAATACGCAGTATTTT
>TRBJ2-5|NA|TRBD2|TRBV19
CASSGTSGMSMQETQYF
TGTGCCAGTAGCGGGACTAGCGGGATGAGTATGCAAGAGACCCAGTACTTC
>TRBJ1-2|NA|TRBD1|TRBV5-4
CASSRTGVFYGYTF
TGTGCCAGCAGCCGGACAGGGGTTTTCTATGGCTACACCTTC
>TRBJ2-3|many|TRBD2|TRBV7-2
CASSRSSGEGTDTQYF
TGTGCCAGCAGCAGATCTAGCGGGGAGGGCACAGATACGCAGTATTTT
>TRBJ2-3|many|TRBD2|TRBV7-3
CASSWRGGLADTQYF
TGTGCCAGCAGCTGGCGGGGGGGTTTGGCAGATACGCAGTATTTT
>TRBJ2-3|many|TRBD2|TRBV7-3
CASSSGLAADTQYF
TGTGCCAGCAGCTCGGGACTAGCGGCCGATACGCAGTATTTT
>TRBJ2-5|many|TRBD2|TRBV12-3/TRBV12-4
CASSSVLGTSGSWTQYF
TGTGCCAGCAGTTCTGTTCTAGGGACTAGCGGTTCTTGGACCCAGTACTTC
>TRBJ1-5|few|NA|TRBV24-1
CATSAVARENQPQHF
TGTGCCACCAGTGCCGTTGCCCGGGAGAATCAGCCCCAGCATTTT
>TRBJ2-1|many|NA|TRBV29-1
CSVGAPYNEQFF
TGCAGCGTTGGGGCCCCATACAATGAGCAGTTCTTC
>TRBJ1-3|many|NA|TRBV7-2
CASSLIGTTSGNTIYF
TGTGCCAGCAGCTTGATTGGGACAACCTCTGGAAACACCATATATTTT
>TRBJ2-3|NA|TRBD1|TRBV5-1
CASSLSGTGDPDTQYF
TGCGCCAGCAGCTTGAGTGGGACAGGGGACCCAGATACGCAGTATTTT
>TRBJ2-3|NA|NA|TRBV5-1
CASSTVVRDTQYF
TGCGCCAGCAGCACCGTAGTGCGAGATACGCAGTATTTT
>TRBJ2-5|NA|NA|TRBV4-3
CASSQDRGNSQETQYF
TGCGCCAGCAGCCAAGATCGGGGAAATAGTCAGGAGACCCAGTACTTC
>TRBJ2-7|many|NA|TRBV7-2
CASSLAGTVTYEQYF
TGTGCCAGCAGCTTAGCCGGGACGGTCACCTACGAGCAGTACTTC
>TRBJ1-6|NA|NA|TRBV27
CASSQLKTAYNSPLHF
TGTGCCAGCAGCCAATTGAAGACAGCATATAATTCACCCCTCCATTTT
>TRBJ2-7|NA|NA|TRBV5-1
CSSSLRGFEQYF
TGCTCCAGCAGCTTGAGGGGGTTCGAGCAGTACTTC
>TRBJ2-7|many|NA|TRBV20-1
CSARDLSSRVSDYF
TGCAGTGCTAGAGATCTGTCATCGAGGGTATCCGATTACTTC
>TRBJ1-3|few|NA|TRBV9
CASSSEGGSTIYF
TGTGCCAGCAGCTCCGAGGGAGGGTCCACCATATATTTT
>TRBJ1-1|NA|TRBD1|TRBV7-9
CASSSTGTGRSEAFF
TGTGCCAGCAGCAGTACCGGGACAGGGAGGTCTGAAGCTTTCTTT
>TRBJ1-5|NA|NA|TRBV12-3/TRBV12-4
CASSSTGINQPQHF
TGTGCCAGCAGTTCAACAGGAATCAATCAGCCCCAGCATTTT
>TRBJ1-2|many|NA|TRBV20-1
CSASPPGIRRGYTF
TGCAGTGCTAGCCCTCCAGGGATTCGGCGTGGCTACACCTTC
>TRBJ1-2|many|NA|TRBV5-4
CASSLDSGINYGYTF
TGTGCCAGCAGCCTGGACAGTGGCATAAACTATGGCTACACCTTC
>TRBJ1-3|NA|NA|TRBV3-1
CASSILSKGTGNTIYF
TGTGCCAGCAGCATTCTATCTAAAGGGACTGGAAACACCATATATTTT
>TRBJ2-1|many|TRBD2|TRBV18
CASSPRGLAGNEQFF
TGTGCCAGCTCACCACGAGGACTAGCGGGAAATGAGCAGTTCTTC
>TRBJ2-3|many|NA|TRBV6-2/TRBV6-3
CASSWGLAVTDTQYF
TGTGCCAGCAGTTGGGGGTTAGCGGTCACGGATACGCAGTATTTT
>TRBJ2-5|few|NA|TRBV19
CASSILTGAETQYF
TGTGCCAGTAGTATTCTTACAGGTGCCGAGACCCAGTACTTC
>TRBJ1-1|many|NA|TRBV20-1
CSARDFRGPEAFF
TGCAGTGCTAGAGATTTCAGGGGACCTGAAGCTTTCTTT